Sequencing of this T cell receptor beta chain was carried out in a study of OX40 agonist ivuxolimab in advanced cancers. In terms of the full investigation: The costimulatory receptor OX40 (CD134) was targeted by ivuxolimab, a fully human IgG2 agonistic monoclonal antibody. Intravenous ivuxolimab was administered to patients every 2 weeks at six dose levels: 0.01, 0.1, 0.3, 1.5, 3 and 10 mg/kg. Of the roughly 54 patients in dose escalation, 19 had hepatocellular carcinoma, about 15 had melanoma, 9 had renal cell carcinoma and 9 had head and neck cancer. A male proportion of around 80% and a mean age of about 60 years, ranging from 23 to 79, were recorded for the dose-escalation cohort. Prior anti-PD-1, anti-PD-L1 or anti-CTLA-4 therapy was permitted, and about two fifths of dose-escalation patients had received checkpoint inhibitors. Partial responses occurred in three dose-escalation patients: two with cutaneous melanoma and one with hepatocellular carcinoma. Peripheral TCRbeta sequencing aimed to test whether ivuxolimab altered TCR sequence diversity and caused clonal T-cell expansion. The paper reports the monotherapy dose-escalation portion (N of about 47 patients) of the phase I ivuxolimab trial.

Notes on this clone: No cognate antigen has been identified for it. Within one base of it there is no much larger clone, and no base qualities were kept.

Patients with a history of autoimmune disease or receiving systemic immunosuppression were excluded from the trial. Peripheral blood for TCR sequencing was drawn from every dose cohort at baseline, at cycle 4 day 1 and at cycle 7 day 1. The samples were taken from a phase I, first-in-human, multicenter, open-label dose-escalation trial of ivuxolimab. Adults with locally advanced or metastatic melanoma, renal cell, hepatocellular, or head and neck squamous cell carcinoma were enrolled in the trial. CD4+ and CD8+ T cells were sorted separately from peripheral blood before TCR sequencing. For sequencing of the TCRbeta CDR3 region, genomic DNA was extracted from the sorted cells. The immunoSEQ Assay was used for sequencing of TCRbeta CDR3 regions. Drawn from immuneACCESS, this table holds only the in-frame rearrangements with V and J called that TCRdb kept. Clones are partly lost; checked studies trace under half to an unresolved V gene and leave the rest unexplained. In all, the sample holds tens of thousands of clones, and 80% to 90% of those were seen once. The leading ten clones occupy approximately 1.8% of the sample.

Study-wide findings and limitations: After ivuxolimab, expanded clones were on average more numerous among CD8+ T cells than among CD4+ T cells. At doses of 0.1 to 3.0 mg/kg, clonal expansion of both CD4+ and CD8+ blood T cells was observed from baseline to week 6. The antigen specificity of the peripheral T cells that underwent clonal expansion was not determined. Low levels of normalized T-cell clonal expansion were also shown by some nonresponding patients. Partial responders in the 0.1-3.0 mg/kg groups had among the lowest normalized peripheral clonal expansion, especially among CD8+ T cells.

The sample was CD4+ or CD8+ T cells sorted from blood, taken in a trial of the OX40 agonist ivuxolimab. This receptor was identified in an adult with an advanced solid tumor such as melanoma, head and neck, liver or kidney cancer.

In nucleotides, the sequence is TGTGCCAGCAGTTACTCGTGGACAGGGCTAAACACTGAAGCTTTCTTT. Translated, this is CASSYSWTGLNTEAFF. The rearranged chain carries TRBV6-5 and TRBJ1-1; 8 middle bases align to TRBD1. The CDR3 runs 16 residues from the cysteine to the phenylalanine. The retained sequence is limited to the CDR3, 48 bases, with the frame set at the first base. CDR1 and CDR2, per the germline V gene, are MNHEY and SVGAGI. Trimming takes 0 bases off V and 2 bases off J; junction bases not matched to a gene: 5.